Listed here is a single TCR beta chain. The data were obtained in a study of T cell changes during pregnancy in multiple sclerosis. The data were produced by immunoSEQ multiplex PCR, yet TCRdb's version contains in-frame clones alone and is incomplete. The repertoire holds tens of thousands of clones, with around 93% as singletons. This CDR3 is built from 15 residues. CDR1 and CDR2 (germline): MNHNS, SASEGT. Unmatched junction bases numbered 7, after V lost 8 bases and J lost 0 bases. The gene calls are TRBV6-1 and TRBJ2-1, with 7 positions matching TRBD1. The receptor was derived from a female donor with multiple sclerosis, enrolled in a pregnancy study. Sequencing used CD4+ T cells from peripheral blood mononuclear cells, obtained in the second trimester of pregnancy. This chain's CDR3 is CASRHPGGSYNEQFF. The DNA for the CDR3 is TGTGCCAGCCGACACCCAGGGGGCTCCTACAATGAGCAGTTCTTC.